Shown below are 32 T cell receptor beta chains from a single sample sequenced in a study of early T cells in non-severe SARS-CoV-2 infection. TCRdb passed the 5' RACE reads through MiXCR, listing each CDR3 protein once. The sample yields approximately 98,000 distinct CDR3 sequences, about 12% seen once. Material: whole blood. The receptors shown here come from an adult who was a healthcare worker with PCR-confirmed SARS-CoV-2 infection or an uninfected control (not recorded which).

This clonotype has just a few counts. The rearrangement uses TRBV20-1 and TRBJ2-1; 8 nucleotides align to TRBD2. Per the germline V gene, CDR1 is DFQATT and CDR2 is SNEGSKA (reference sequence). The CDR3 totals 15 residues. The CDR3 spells CRVPGSGGGINEQFF. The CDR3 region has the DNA TGCAGAGTACCCGGCTCGGGCGGGGGGATCAATGAGCAGTTCTTC.

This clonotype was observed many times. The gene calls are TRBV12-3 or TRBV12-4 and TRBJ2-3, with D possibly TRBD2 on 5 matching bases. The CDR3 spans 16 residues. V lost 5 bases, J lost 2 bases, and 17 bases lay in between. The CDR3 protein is CASSRYGLTPTDTQYF. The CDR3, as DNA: TGTGCCAGCAGTCGATATGGACTCACCCCCACAGATACGCAGTATTTT.

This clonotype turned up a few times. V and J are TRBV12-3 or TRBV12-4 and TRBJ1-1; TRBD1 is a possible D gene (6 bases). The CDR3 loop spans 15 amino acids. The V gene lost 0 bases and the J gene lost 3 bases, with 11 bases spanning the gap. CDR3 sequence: CASSLALGAHTEAFF. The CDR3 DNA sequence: TGTGCCAGCAGTTTAGCGTTGGGGGCCCACACTGAAGCTTTCTTT.

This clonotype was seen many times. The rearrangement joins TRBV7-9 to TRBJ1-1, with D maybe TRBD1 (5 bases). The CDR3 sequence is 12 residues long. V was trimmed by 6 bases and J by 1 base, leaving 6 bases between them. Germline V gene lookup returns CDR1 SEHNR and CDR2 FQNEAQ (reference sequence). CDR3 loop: CASRTENTEAFF. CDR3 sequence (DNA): TGTGCCAGCAGGACAGAGAACACTGAAGCTTTCTTT.

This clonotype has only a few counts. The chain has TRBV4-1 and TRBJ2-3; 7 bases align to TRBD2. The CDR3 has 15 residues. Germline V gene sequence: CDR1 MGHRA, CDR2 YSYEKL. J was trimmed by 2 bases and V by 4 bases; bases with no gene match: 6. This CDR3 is CASSPQRGSTDTQYF. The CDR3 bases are TGCGCCAGCAGCCCACAGCGGGGATCCACAGATACGCAGTATTTT.

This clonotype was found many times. The CDR3 DNA is TGCAGTGCTAGAGATGCCAGGACTGAAGCTTTCTTT. This sequence encodes CSARDARTEAFF. The J gene is TRBJ1-1, the V gene TRBV20-1; D is uncertain. The length of the CDR3 is 12 residues. Germline V gene data show CDR1 as DFQATT and CDR2 as SNEGSKA (reference sequence). V shed 0 bases and J shed 5 bases, with 7 bases lying between them.

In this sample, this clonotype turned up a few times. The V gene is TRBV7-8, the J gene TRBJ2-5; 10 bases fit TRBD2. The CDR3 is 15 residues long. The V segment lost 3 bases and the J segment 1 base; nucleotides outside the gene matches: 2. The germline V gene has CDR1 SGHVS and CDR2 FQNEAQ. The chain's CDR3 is CASSLGLAIQETQYF. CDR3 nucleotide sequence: TGTGCCAGCAGCTTGGGACTAGCGATCCAAGAGACCCAGTACTTC.

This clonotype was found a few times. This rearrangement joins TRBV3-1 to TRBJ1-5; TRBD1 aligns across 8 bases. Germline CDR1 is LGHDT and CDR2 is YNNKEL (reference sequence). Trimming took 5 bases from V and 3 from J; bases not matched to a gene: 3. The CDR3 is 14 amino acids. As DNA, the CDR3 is TGTGCCAGCAGCGGGACAGGTTCCAATCAGCCCCAGCATTTT. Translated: CASSGTGSNQPQHF.

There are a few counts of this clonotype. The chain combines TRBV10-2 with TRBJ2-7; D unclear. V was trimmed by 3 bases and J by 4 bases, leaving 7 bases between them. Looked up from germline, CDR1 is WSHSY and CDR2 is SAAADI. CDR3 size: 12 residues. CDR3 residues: CASSDVDYEQYF. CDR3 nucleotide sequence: TGCGCCAGCAGTGACGTAGATTACGAGCAGTACTTC.

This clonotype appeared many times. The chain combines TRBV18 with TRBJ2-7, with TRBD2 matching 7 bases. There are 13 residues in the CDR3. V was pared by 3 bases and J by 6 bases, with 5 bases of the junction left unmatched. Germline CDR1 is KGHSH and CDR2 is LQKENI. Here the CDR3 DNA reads TGTGCCAGCTCACCGGGCGGGAGCGGCGAGCAGTACTTC. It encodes CASSPGGSGEQYF.

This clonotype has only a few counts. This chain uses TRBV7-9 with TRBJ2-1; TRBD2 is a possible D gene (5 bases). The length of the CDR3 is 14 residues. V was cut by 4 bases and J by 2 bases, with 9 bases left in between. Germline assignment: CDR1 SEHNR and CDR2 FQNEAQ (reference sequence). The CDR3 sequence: CASSSTGAYNEQFF. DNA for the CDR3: TGTGCCAGCAGCTCAACCGGGGCCTACAATGAGCAGTTCTTC.

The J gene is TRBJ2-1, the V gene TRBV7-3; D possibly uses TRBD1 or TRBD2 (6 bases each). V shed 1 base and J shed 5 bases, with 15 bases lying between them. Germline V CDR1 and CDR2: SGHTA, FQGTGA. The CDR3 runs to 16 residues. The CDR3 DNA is TGTGCCAGCAGCTTAATGGGGGGCCCGGGAAACAATGAGCAGTTCTTC. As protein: CASSLMGGPGNNEQFF.

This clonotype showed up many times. CDR3 sequence (DNA): TGTGCCAGCAGCTTGACTAGCGGGTTATCCTACGAGCAGTACTTC. Residues: CASSLTSGLSYEQYF. The chain is built from TRBV5-6 and TRBJ2-7, with TRBD2 matching over 9 bases. The CDR3 has 15 residues. Per the germline V gene, CDR1 is SGHDT and CDR2 is YYEEEE. The ends lost 1 base at V and 1 base at J; junction bases unmatched: 3.

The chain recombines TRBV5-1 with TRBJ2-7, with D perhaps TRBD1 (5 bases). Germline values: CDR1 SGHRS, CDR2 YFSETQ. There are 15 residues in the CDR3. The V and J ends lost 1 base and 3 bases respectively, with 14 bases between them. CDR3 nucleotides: TGCGCCAGCAGCTTGCAGGACAACGTAAACTACGAGCAGTACTTC. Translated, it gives CASSLQDNVNYEQYF.

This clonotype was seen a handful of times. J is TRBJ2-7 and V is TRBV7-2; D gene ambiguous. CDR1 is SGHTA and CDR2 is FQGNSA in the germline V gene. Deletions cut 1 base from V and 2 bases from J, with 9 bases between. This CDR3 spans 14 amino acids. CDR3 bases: TGTGCCAGCAGCTTAGTCGCCAGGACCTACGAGCAGTACTTC. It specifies CASSLVARTYEQYF.

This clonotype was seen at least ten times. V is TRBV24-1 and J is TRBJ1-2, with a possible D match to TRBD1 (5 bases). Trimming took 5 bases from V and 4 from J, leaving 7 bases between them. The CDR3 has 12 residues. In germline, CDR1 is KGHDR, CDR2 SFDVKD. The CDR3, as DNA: TGTGCCACCAGTGGGGGCATCTATGGCTACACCTTC. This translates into CATSGGIYGYTF.

CDR3 loop: CASSHSDSSSYNEQFF. The CDR3 DNA reads as TGTGCCAGCAGCCATTCCGACAGTAGCTCCTACAATGAGCAGTTCTTC. The chain is built from TRBV3-1 and TRBJ2-1; maybe TRBD1 (5 bases). V lost 3 bases to trimming and J lost 0 bases, with 12 bases between them. The CDR3 length is 16 residues. Germline V gene sequence: CDR1 LGHDT, CDR2 YNNKEL (reference sequence).

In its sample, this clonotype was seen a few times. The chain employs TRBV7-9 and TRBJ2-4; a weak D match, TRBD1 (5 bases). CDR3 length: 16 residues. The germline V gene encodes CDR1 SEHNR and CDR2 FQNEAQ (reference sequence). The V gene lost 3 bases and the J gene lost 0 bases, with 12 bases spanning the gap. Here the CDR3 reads CASSFGDRGAKNIQYF. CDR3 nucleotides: TGTGCCAGCAGCTTTGGGGATAGGGGAGCCAAAAACATTCAGTACTTC.

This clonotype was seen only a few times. DNA of the CDR3: TGCGCCAGCAAGGCGGCAAAGGCGGGGGCCAACGTCCTGACTTTC. Its protein product is CASKAAKAGANVLTF. This sequence joins TRBV5-1 and TRBJ2-6; no firm D call. The CDR3 contains 15 residues. The V and J ends lost 6 bases and 4 bases respectively, with 14 bases between them. Germline CDR1 SGHRS, CDR2 YFSETQ.

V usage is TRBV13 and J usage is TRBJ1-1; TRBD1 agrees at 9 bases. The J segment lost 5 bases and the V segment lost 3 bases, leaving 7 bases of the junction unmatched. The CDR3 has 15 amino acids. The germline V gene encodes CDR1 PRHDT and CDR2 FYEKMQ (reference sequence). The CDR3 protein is CASSLVDRGRTEAFF. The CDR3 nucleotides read TGTGCCAGCAGCTTGGTAGACAGGGGGAGGACTGAAGCTTTCTTT.

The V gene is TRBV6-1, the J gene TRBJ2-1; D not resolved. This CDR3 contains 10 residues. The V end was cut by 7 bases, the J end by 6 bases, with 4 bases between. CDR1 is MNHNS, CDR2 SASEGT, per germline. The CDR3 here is CASKGNEQFF. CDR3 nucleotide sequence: TGTGCCAGCAAGGGCAATGAGCAGTTCTTC.

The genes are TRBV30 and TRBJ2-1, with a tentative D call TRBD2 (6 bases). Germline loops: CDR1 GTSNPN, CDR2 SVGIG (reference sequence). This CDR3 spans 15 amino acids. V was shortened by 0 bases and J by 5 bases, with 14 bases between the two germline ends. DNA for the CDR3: TGTGCCTGGAGTGTACAAAGGAGGGTCAACAATGAGCAGTTCTTC. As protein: CAWSVQRRVNNEQFF.

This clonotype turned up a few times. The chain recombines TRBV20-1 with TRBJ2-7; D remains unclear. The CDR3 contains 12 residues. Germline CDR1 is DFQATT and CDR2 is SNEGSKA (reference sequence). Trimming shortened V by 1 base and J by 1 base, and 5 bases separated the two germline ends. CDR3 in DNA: TGCAGTGCTAGAGGGACGTCCTACGAGCAGTACTTC. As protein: CSARGTSYEQYF.

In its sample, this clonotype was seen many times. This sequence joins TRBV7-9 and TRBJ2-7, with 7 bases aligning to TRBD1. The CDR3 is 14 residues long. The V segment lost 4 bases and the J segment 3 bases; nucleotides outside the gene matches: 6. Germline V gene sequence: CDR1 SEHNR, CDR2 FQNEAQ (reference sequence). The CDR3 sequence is CASSSHGQDYEQYF. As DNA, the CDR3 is TGTGCCAGCAGCTCACACGGACAGGACTACGAGCAGTACTTC.

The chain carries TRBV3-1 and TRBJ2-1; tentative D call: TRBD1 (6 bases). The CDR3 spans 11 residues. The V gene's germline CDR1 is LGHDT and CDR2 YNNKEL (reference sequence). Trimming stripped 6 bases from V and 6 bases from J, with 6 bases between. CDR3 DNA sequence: TGTGCCAGCAGGGGGGCCAATGAGCAGTTCTTC. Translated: CASRGANEQFF.

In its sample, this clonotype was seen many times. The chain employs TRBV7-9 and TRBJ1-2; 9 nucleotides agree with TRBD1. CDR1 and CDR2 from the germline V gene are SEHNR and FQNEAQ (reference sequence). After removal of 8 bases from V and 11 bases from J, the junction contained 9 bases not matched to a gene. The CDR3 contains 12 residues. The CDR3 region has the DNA TGTGCCAGCGTGGGGACAGGGAACCGGTACACCTTC. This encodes CASVGTGNRYTF.

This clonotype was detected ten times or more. Here the CDR3 DNA reads TGTGCCAGCAGTGACTCAGGGACGGAGTGGACTGAAGCTTTCTTT. Translating gives CASSDSGTEWTEAFF. The chain combines TRBV2 with TRBJ1-1; D is possibly TRBD1 (5 bases). The CDR3 contains 15 residues. Trimming took off 3 bases at V and 5 bases at J, with 16 bases between the two ends. Germline CDR1 reads SNHLY; CDR2 reads FYNNEI.

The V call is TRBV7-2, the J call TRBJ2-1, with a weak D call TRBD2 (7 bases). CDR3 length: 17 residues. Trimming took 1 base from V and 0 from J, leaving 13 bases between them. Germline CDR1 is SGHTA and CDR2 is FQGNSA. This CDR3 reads CASSLVGGGSSYNEQFF. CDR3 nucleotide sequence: TGTGCCAGCAGCTTAGTCGGGGGCGGGAGCTCCTACAATGAGCAGTTCTTC.

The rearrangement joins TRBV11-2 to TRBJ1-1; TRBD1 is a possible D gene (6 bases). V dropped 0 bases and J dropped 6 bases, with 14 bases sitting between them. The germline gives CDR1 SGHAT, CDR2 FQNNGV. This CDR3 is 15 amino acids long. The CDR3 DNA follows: TGTGCCAGCAGCTTAGATTCATGGGGACACTCTGAAGCTTTCTTT. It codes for CASSLDSWGHSEAFF.

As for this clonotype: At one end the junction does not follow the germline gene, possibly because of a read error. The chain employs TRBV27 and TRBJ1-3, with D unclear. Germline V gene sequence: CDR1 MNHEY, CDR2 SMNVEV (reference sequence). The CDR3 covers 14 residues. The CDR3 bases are TGTGCCAGCACCGTCCGTCGCTCTGAAAACACCATATATTTT. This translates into CASTVRRSENTIYF.

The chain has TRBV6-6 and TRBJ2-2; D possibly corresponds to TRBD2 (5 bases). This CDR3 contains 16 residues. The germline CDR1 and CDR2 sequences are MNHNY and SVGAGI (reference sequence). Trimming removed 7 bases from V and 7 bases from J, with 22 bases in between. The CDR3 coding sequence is TGTGCCAGCACCAAAGGCCAGTGGGAGATGGGCGGGGAGCTGTTTTTT. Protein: CASTKGQWEMGGELFF.

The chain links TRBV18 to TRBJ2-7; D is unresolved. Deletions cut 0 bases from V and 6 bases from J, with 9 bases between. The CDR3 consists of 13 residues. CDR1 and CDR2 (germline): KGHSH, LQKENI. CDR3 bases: TGTGCCAGCTCACCACCTTCAGTGGGCGAGCAGTACTTC. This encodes CASSPPSVGEQYF. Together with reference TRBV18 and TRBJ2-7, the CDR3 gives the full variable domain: NAGVMQNPRHLVRRRGQEARLRCSPMKGHSHVYWYRQLPEEGLKFMVYLQKENIIDESGMPKERFSAEFPKEGPSILRIQQVVRGDSAAYFCASSPPSVGEQYFGPGTRLTVT.